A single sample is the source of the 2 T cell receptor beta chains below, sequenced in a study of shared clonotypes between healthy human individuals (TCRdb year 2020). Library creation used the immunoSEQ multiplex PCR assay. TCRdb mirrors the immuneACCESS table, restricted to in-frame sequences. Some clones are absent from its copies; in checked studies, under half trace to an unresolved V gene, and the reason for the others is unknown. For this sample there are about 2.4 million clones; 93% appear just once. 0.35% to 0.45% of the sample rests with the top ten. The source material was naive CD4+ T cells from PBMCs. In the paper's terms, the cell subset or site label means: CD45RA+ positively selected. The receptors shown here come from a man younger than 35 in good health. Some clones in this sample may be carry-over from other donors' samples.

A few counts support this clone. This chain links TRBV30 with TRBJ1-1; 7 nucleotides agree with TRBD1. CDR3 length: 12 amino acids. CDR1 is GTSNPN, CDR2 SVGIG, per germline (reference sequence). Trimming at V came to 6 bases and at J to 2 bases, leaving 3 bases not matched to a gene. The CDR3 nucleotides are TGTGCCTGTGACAGGGCCAACACTGAAGCTTTCTTT. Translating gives CACDRANTEAFF.

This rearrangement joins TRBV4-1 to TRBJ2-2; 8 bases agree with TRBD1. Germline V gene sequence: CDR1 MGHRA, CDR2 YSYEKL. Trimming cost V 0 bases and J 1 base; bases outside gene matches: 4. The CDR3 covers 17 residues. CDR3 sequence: CASSQDRGTGNTGELFF. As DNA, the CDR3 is TGCGCCAGCAGCCAAGATAGAGGGACAGGGAACACCGGGGAGCTGTTTTTT.